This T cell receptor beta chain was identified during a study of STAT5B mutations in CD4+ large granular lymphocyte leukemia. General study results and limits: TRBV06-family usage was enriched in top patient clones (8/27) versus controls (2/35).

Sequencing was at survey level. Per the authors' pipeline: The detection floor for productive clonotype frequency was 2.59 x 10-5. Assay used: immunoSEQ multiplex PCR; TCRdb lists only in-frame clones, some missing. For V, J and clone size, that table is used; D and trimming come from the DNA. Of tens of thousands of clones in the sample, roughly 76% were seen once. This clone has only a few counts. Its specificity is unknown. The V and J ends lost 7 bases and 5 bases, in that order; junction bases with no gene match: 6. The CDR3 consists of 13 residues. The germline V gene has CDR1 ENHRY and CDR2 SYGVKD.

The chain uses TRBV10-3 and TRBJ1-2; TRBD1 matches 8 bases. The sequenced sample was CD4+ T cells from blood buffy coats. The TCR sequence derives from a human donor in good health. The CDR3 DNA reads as TGTGCCATCACCCCGACAGGGGAGTATGGCTACACCTTC. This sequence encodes CAITPTGEYGYTF.